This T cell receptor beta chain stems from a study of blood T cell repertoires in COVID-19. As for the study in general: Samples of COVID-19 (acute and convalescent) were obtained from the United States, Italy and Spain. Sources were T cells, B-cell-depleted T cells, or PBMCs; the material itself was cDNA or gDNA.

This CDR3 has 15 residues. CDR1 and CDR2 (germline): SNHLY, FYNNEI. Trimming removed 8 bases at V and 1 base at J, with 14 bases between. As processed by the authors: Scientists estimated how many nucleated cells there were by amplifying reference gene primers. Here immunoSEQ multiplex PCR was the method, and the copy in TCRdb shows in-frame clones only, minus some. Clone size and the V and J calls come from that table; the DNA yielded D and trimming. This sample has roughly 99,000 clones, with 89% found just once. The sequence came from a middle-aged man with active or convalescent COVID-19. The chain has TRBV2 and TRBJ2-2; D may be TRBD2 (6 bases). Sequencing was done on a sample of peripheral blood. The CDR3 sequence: CASRLDIRNTGELFF. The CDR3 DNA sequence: TGTGCCAGCCGACTAGACATTAGGAACACCGGGGAGCTGTTTTTT.